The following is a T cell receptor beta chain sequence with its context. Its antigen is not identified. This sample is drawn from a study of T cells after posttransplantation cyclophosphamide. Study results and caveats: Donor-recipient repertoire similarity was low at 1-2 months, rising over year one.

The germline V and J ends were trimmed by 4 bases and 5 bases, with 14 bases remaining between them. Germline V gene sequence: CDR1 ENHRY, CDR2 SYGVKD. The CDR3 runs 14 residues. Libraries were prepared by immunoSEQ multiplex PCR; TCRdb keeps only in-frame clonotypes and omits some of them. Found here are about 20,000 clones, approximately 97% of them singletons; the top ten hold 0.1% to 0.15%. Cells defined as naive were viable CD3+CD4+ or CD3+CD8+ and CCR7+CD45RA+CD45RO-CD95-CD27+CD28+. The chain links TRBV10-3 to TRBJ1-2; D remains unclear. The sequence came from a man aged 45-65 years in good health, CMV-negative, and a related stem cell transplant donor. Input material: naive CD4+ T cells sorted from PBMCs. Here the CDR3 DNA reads TGTGCCATCAGTGGGCGGGGTCTGGGTTATGGCTACACCTTC. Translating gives CAISGRGLGYGYTF.